The clone carrying this T cell receptor beta chain was found many times. Its antigen remains unidentified. The output of every sequencing run, over 190 million TCR-beta sequences, came from 15-18 subjects. TCRdb passed the 5' RACE reads through MiXCR, listing each CDR3 protein once. Among about 52,000 distinct CDR3 sequences, more than 3.5% were seen once, and the ten largest hold over 5.5%. The source of the sample is a study of neurological immune-mediated disorders. Points from the study as a whole: When the repertoires were sorted by phylogenetic grouping, those of 18 of 34 multiple sclerosis patients ended up in one related-CDR3 cluster, a possible signature.

V was cut by 0 bases and J by 4 bases, with 12 bases left in between. The CDR3 length is 15 residues. Germline CDR1 reads KGHSH; CDR2 reads LQKENI. J is TRBJ1-2 and V is TRBV18; no clear D gene. Sequenced: PBMCs. This TCR came from a man aged 55 to 69 with multiple sclerosis. The CDR3 region is CASSPPGNGGYGYTF. In DNA, the CDR3 is TGTGCCAGCTCACCACCGGGGAACGGAGGCTATGGCTACACCTTC.